Shown below are 3 T cell receptor beta chains from a single sample sequenced in a study of CD8+CD57+ T cells in acquired aplastic anemia. Genomic DNA, the template, was used for profiling of the TCR beta VDJ and CDR3. From the reads, TCRdb called clonotypes with MiXCR, one entry per CDR3 protein. The table shows under 150,000 distinct CDR3 sequences, with more than 35% occurring only once. Sequences were obtained from sorted CD4+, CD8+, or CD8+CD57+ T cells (not recorded which) from PBMCs. The receptors originated from a human donor in good health, serving as a control.

The rearrangement uses TRBV6-1 and TRBJ1-1; TRBD1 is a possible D gene (6 bases). The length of the CDR3 is 14 residues. Deletions cut 6 bases from V and 6 bases from J, with 17 bases between. CDR1 and CDR2 (germline): MNHNS, SASEGT. This CDR3 reads CASRHLTDSAEAFF. The CDR3 DNA reads as TGTGCCAGCAGGCACCTCACGGACAGTGCTGAAGCTTTCTTT.

V usage is TRBV19 and J usage is TRBJ2-1; 7 positions match TRBD2. V gave up 3 bases and J gave up 2 bases; unmatched junction bases: 7. This CDR3 has 16 amino acids. Germline assignment: CDR1 LNHDA and CDR2 SQIVND (reference sequence). The CDR3 DNA reads TGTGCCAGTAGTATGTTGGGCGGGGGAACCTACAATGAGCAGTTCTTC. This sequence encodes CASSMLGGGTYNEQFF.

This clonotype has a count of ten or more. The rearrangement uses TRBV19 and TRBJ1-6; 7 bases are shared with TRBD1. CDR3 length: 15 amino acids. The junction had 11 bases not matched to a gene; V was cut back by 8 bases and J by 7 bases. The germline V gene has CDR1 LNHDA and CDR2 SQIVND (reference sequence). CDR3 nucleotide sequence: TGTGCCAGTTCCAAAGACAGGGACGGGAATTCACCCCTCCACTTT. Amino acids: CASSKDRDGNSPLHF. Supplemented by reference TRBV19 and TRBJ1-6, the full variable domain reads DGGITQSPKYLFRKEGQNVTLSCEQNLNHDAMYWYRQDPGQGLRLIYYSQIVNDFQKGDIAEGYSVSREKKESFPLTVTSAQKNPTAFYLCASSKDRDGNSPLHFGNGTRLTVT.